The clone carrying this T cell receptor (beta chain) was found many times. The sample comes from a study of early T cells in non-severe SARS-CoV-2 infection. About the research overall: Sequenced material consisted of bulk RNA (from unsorted whole blood), and chains were unpaired.

With V trimmed by 5 bases and J by 7 bases, 10 bases remained unmatched. This CDR3 comprises 15 residues. TCRdb recomputed calls from the 5' RACE reads with MiXCR, one row per CDR3 protein. The repertoire holds around 55,000 distinct CDR3 sequences, with around 7% as singletons. Material: whole blood, obtained at baseline. This receptor was taken from an adult who was a healthcare worker with PCR-confirmed SARS-CoV-2 infection or an uninfected control (not recorded which). The chain couples TRBV12-3 or TRBV12-4 to TRBJ2-3; 9 bases are shared with TRBD1. The CDR3 DNA sequence: TGTGCCAGCAGTAGTCCCGGGACAGGGTTCCATACGCAGTATTTT. It codes for CASSSPGTGFHTQYF.